The 6 T cell receptor beta chains listed next were all sequenced from one sample in a study of PD-1 blockade in classical Hodgkin lymphoma. Repertoires were generated with immunoSEQ multiplex PCR, while TCRdb's copy carries only in-frame clones and drops some. The sample has fewer than 65,000 clones, 75% to 90% seen once; the top ten hold 14% to 15%. All the patients suffered relapse after autologous stem cell transplantation, and brentuximab vedotin exposure differed. This specimen consisted of peripheral blood mononuclear cells (PBMCs), obtained at baseline. The receptor source for this set is a human donor with classical Hodgkin lymphoma.

The chain couples TRBV6-1 to TRBJ1-1; 7 nucleotides agree with TRBD1. With 5 bases clipped from V and 4 bases from J, the junction kept 7 bases outside the gene matches. Germline values: CDR1 MNHNS, CDR2 SASEGT. The CDR3 covers 14 residues. The CDR3 DNA sequence: TGTGCCAGCAGTATTGACAGGGCGGGCACTGAAGCTTTCTTT. This codes for CASSIDRAGTEAFF.

This sequence joins TRBV27 and TRBJ1-3; D is unclear. The V end was cut by 6 bases, the J end by 0 bases, with 6 bases between. Germline CDR1 reads MNHEY; CDR2 reads SMNVEV (reference sequence). The CDR3 has 13 amino acids. CDR3 amino acids: CASSQNSGNTIYF. DNA of the CDR3: TGTGCCAGCAGCCAAAACTCTGGAAACACCATATATTTT.

This clone was detected only a few times. The V call is TRBV2, the J call TRBJ2-1; D is perhaps TRBD1 (6 bases). The V gene lost 6 bases and the J gene lost 3 bases, with 6 bases spanning the gap. This CDR3 has 12 residues. Germline CDR1 is SNHLY and CDR2 is FYNNEI. The CDR3 nucleotides read TGTGCCAGCAGGGACAGCTACAATGAGCAGTTCTTC. Translated: CASRDSYNEQFF.

V is TRBV7-6 and J is TRBJ1-1; no reliable D call. V gave up 0 bases and J gave up 1 base, with 6 bases separating them. Germline V lookup: CDR1 SGHVS, CDR2 FNYEAQ. The CDR3 sequence is 14 residues long. As DNA, the CDR3 is TGTGCCAGCAGCTTAGCGCCGGAGAACACTGAAGCTTTCTTT. It translates to CASSLAPENTEAFF.

This rearrangement joins TRBV20-1 to TRBJ2-3; D is unclear. Trimming shortened V by 2 bases and J by 6 bases, and 3 bases separated the two germline ends. This CDR3 has 10 residues. CDR1 and CDR2 from the germline V gene are DFQATT and SNEGSKA (reference sequence). The CDR3 nucleotides read TGCAGTGCTAGATCCGATACGCAGTATTTT. Protein product: CSARSDTQYF.

This chain joins TRBV11-3 and TRBJ2-6, with D unclear. The CDR3 extends over 13 amino acids. Germline CDR1 and CDR2: SGHNT and YENEEA. Trimming took 7 bases from V and 1 from J, leaving 5 bases between them. This chain's CDR3 is CASKKSGANVLTF. The CDR3 nucleotides read TGTGCCAGCAAAAAATCTGGGGCCAACGTCCTGACTTTC.